This TCR beta chain was identified in a study of CD8 T cells in Susac syndrome (dated by TCRdb to between 2018 and 2020). For the wider study: Whether CD8+ T cell activation and differentiation in Susac syndrome was antigen driven was tested using repertoire sequencing. Beyond this particular receptor, the publication reports: The TCR sequencing and HLA analysis was acknowledged to have included a relatively small number of individuals.

CDR1 is given as LNHNV and CDR2 as YYDKDF, both from the germline V gene (reference sequence). At the junction V is shortened by 3 bases and J by 0 bases, with 13 bases in between. The CDR3, from cysteine to phenylalanine, totals 16 residues. CDR3 DNA is the only sequence kept; it has 48 bases, read in frame from the first base. Of note for this clonotype: This receptor's antigen is unknown. Base quality data are lacking; no much larger clone is found one base away.

High-throughput TCR beta sequencing profiled peripheral blood CD8+ and CD4+ T cells from healthy donors, Susac syndrome patients and multiple sclerosis patients. The multiple sclerosis controls were treatment-naive patients whose relapsing-remitting disease, either stable or active, fulfilled the revised McDonald criteria. Bulk CD8+ and CD4+ T cells were purified by magnetic negative isolation, while CD8+ TEMRA cells were enriched using FACS. Blood was drawn into EDTA tubes, processed within 24 hours, and PBMCs were isolated by density gradient centrifugation. PBMCs intended for TCR sequencing were frozen in liquid nitrogen and were later thawed in a 37 degrees C water bath. Purity of sorted or isolated CD4+, CD8+ and CD8+ TEMRA cells was at least 90%. RNA was extracted using the RNeasy kit, and roughly 0.45 to 1 ug of the RNA was reverse transcribed with random hexamers. TCR beta CDR3 regions were amplified with the immunoSEQ multiplex PCR assay covering 54 Vbeta and 13 Jbeta segments. PCR amplification bias was corrected using a synthetic template baseline for primer optimization and computational correction. On the study's bioinformatics: Reads were annotated to V, D and J genes according to IMGT and were analyzed with immunoSEQ Analyzer, with only productive sequences retained. To calculate clonality, Shannon entropy was normalized by log2 of the number of productive unique sequences and then subtracted from one. Public and private clones were assessed among the 100 most prevalent clones of each patient and control. Susac-specific clones were defined as absent from healthy and MS cohorts, approximately 1,000 published viral clones and other ImmuneACCESS disease sequences. TCRdb reran the public reads through fastp at Q25 and MiXCR, keeping productive beta chains. Entries that share a CDR3 protein sequence are merged under the most common genes and DNA. In this record, the V and J calls reflect TCRdb's handling and not the investigators' own analysis. The sample table shows 300,000 to 350,000 distinct CDR3 sequences, and about 92% are seen once. The ten biggest clones cover 0.06% to 0.075% of the sample.

Material for sequencing was CD4+ T cells from PBMCs. The source of this sequence is a human donor with multiple sclerosis. In this chain, TRBV15 is recombined with TRBJ2-3; a confident D gene designation cannot be given. This receptor carries the CDR3 CATSSKADASTDTQYF. In nucleotides, the sequence is TGTGCCACCAGCAGCAAGGCGGATGCTAGCACAGATACGCAGTATTTT.